One and the same sample provided the 2 T cell receptor beta chains below, sequenced in a study of cytomegalovirus exposure and HLA in healthy donors. A multiplex PCR was run with 60 Vbeta primers and 13 Jbeta primers. Sequencing used immunoSEQ multiplex PCR; TCRdb keeps in-frame clones, though not all of them. Of 200,000 or so clones in the sample, roughly 84% were seen once. Sequenced sample: PBMCs. These receptors came from a woman between 50 and 59 years old in good health and CMV-seropositive.

The chain joins TRBV11-2 to TRBJ2-1, with TRBD1 matching 8 bases. CDR1 SGHAT and CDR2 FQNNGV come from the germline V gene. With V trimmed by 5 bases and J by 7 bases, 4 bases remained unmatched. The CDR3 covers 13 residues. CDR3 loop: CASSLDRENEQFF. CDR3 DNA sequence: TGTGCCAGCAGCCTGGACAGGGAGAATGAGCAGTTCTTC.

The chain is built from TRBV5-1 and TRBJ2-7; maybe TRBD1 (5 bases). CDR3 length equals 15 residues. Germline V lookup: CDR1 SGHRS, CDR2 YFSETQ. The V end was cut by 0 bases, the J end by 2 bases, with 12 bases between. CDR3 in amino acids: CASSLASTDTYEQYF. The DNA of the CDR3 is TGCGCCAGCAGCTTGGCCTCGACGGACACCTACGAGCAGTACTTC. Together with reference TRBV5-1 and TRBJ2-7, the CDR3 gives the full variable domain: KAGVTQTPRYLIKTRGQQVTLSCSPISGHRSVSWYQQTPGQGLQFLFEYFSETQRNKGNFPGRFSGRQFSNSRSEMNVSTLELGDSALYLCASSLASTDTYEQYFGPGTRLTVT.